This paragraph covers one T cell receptor beta chain sequence. Its specific antigen is unknown. No base quality information exists; no much larger clone differs at one position. The entry originates in a study of persistence of HIV-infected CD4 T cells (dated by TCRdb to the early 2020s). Turning to the overall study: Participants had been on suppressive ART for a median of about eight years. Peripheral blood samples of up to about 200 mL were collected at multiple time points, except for a couple of participants, who underwent leukapheresis at a single time point. CMV- and HIV-1 Gag-responding CD4+ T cells were isolated from ART-treated individuals so that antigen-driven clonal expansion of HIV-1-infected cells could be examined. The clonality of all cells in each sorted population was measured by TCRbeta sequencing, and the clonality of infected cells was measured by proviral sequencing. Cross-participant TCR cluster analysis included roughly 8 participants for CMV and six or seven participants for Gag.

The CDR3 measures 15 amino acids from cysteine to phenylalanine. Of the read, only the CDR3 DNA is kept; its 45 bases are in frame from base 1. In the germline V gene, CDR1 corresponds to MNHEY and CDR2 to SVGAGI. Trimming removed 4 bases from V and 4 bases from J; the gene matches leave 5 bases unexplained. In the paper's terms, the treatment or condition label means: suppressive antiretroviral therapy. Cells were stimulated with lysates of CMV-infected fibroblasts at around 10 ug/mL. CD4+ T cells that responded were sorted based on upregulation of both CD40 ligand and CD69. HIV-1-infected adults in whom suppressive ART had been started during chronic infection were enrolled as participants. Participants had undetectable plasma HIV-1 RNA below 50 copies/mL for at least 4 years. To be included, participants needed a CD4+ T cell count above 400 cells/uL and a positive CMV serology. Before stimulation, PBMCs were isolated using density centrifugation and depleted of CD8+ T cells. CD8-depleted PBMCs were stimulated for about 19 hours with anti-CD28/CD49d costimulation, CD40-blocking antibody and enfuvirtide to prevent new infections. Sorting was done on either a Beckman Coulter MoFlo Legacy or an XDP sorter, and propidium iodide was used to exclude dead cells. For samples with more than one million cells, genomic DNA was extracted with the QIAamp DNA Mini Kit, and for all other samples the Quick-DNA Microprep Kit was used.

Study-wide conclusions, independent of this receptor: Few individuals were included in the study, and only a limited range of antigens was tested. Because the TCR analyses were done in bulk, restricting them to just the rare CMV-responding cells that actually carried HIV-1 proviruses was not possible. TCRbeta richness in CMV- and Gag-responding cells was significantly lower than in anti-CD3/anti-CD28-responding cells; CMV-responding cells had higher oligoclonality than CD3/CD28-stimulated and Gag-responding cells. Within the same sorted populations, TCR oligoclonality correlated with proviral oligoclonality. Degenerate expanded CDR3beta sequences were enriched in antigen-responding cells, suggesting convergent selection of CD4+ responses to CMV and Gag.

TCRbeta repertoires were sequenced from genomic DNA with the immunoSEQ hsTCRB assay version 4 in survey mode. Genomic DNA was diluted to approximately 11 ng/uL, and up to 1 ug per sample was used for TCRbeta sequencing. The source study handled its data this way. Analysis of the TCRbeta data was done in ImmunoSeq Analyzer 3.0, and diversity was computed on productive nucleotide rearrangements. Lower-bound TCR diversity was estimated with the improved Chao index, and clonality with the Gini coefficient using the Immunarch R package. Different nucleotide rearrangements encoding the same CDR3beta amino acid sequence were treated as distinct clonotypes. Differential abundance analysis found TCRbeta sequences that were significantly enriched in antigen-responding cells compared with anti-CD3/anti-CD28-activated cells. GLIPH2 clustered TCRs by predicted peptide-MHC specificity, both within individual participants and across merged participant data sets. The table was pulled from immuneACCESS by TCRdb, which kept in-frame rearrangements only. Such tables lose some clones; where checked, under half of the loss comes from unresolved V genes, and the rest has no known cause. V and J calls and clone size are those listed in that table; D and trimming were worked out from the DNA. This sample gives 10,000 to 15,000 clones in total; over 60% of them show up just once. Roughly 15% of the sample is in the top ten clones.

The material sequenced was CD4+ T cells sorted from PBMCs after roughly 18-hour stimulation, taken from a patient who received antiretroviral therapy. The cell subset or site label, as the study defines it: CD40L+CD69+ CD4 T cells responding to CMV lysate. The rearrangement combines TRBV6-5 with TRBJ2-1, with TRBD1 identical over 9 junction bases. The clonotype was recovered from an adult man with HIV who was CMV-seropositive. The CDR3 loop reads CASSFGTGRYNEQFF. The DNA sequence is given as TGTGCCAGCAGTTTCGGGACAGGGAGATACAATGAGCAGTTCTTC.